These 16 T cell receptor beta chains were all obtained from the same sample, sequenced in a study of blood T cell repertoires in COVID-19. Measured with immunoSEQ multiplex PCR; TCRdb has only the in-frame clones, and not every one. The repertoire holds roughly 77,000 clones, with 88% as singletons. The sequencing input was peripheral blood. These receptors were obtained from a human donor in a cohort sampled during active COVID-19.

In regard to this clone: The sample holds other DNA sequences that translate to the same CDR3. The genes are TRBV7-3 and TRBJ2-5, with TRBD1 as a possible D gene (6 bases). Deletions cut 1 base from V and 3 bases from J, with 6 bases between. Germline V CDR1 and CDR2: SGHTA, FQGTGA. This CDR3 comprises 13 residues. The CDR3 DNA is TGTGCCAGCAGCTTAAACAGGGAAGAGACCCAGTACTTC. Encoded protein: CASSLNREETQYF.

The CDR3 sequence is CASSQGGQGAEVETQYF. The CDR3 DNA follows: TGTGCCAGCAGCCAGGGTGGGCAGGGGGCAGAGGTGGAGACCCAGTACTTC. The rearrangement links TRBV3-1 (or the pseudogene TRBV3-2) to TRBJ2-5; 8 nucleotides align to TRBD1. Losses at the gene ends were 3 bases for V and 5 bases for J; bases not matched to a gene: 14. Germline-derived CDR1 and CDR2 are LGHDT and YNNKEL (reference sequence). The CDR3 has 17 amino acids.

The table lists this clone with a few counts. CDR3 in amino acids: CASSFSRDTQYF. The CDR3 bases are TGTGCCAGCAGTTTCTCCAGGGATACGCAGTATTTT. The chain joins TRBV12-3 or TRBV12-4 to TRBJ2-3; no clear D gene. V gave up 3 bases and J gave up 6 bases, with 7 bases separating them. There are 12 residues in the CDR3.

The chain combines TRBV10-2 with TRBJ1-4, with 7 bases that match TRBD1. This CDR3 spans 17 amino acids. Germline V CDR1 and CDR2: WSHSY, SAAADI. The V gene end was trimmed by 2 bases and the J gene end by 2 bases; junction bases not matched to a gene: 8. CDR3 in amino acids: CASSEVGDSATNEKLFF. CDR3 bases: TGCGCCAGCAGTGAGGTCGGGGACAGTGCGACTAATGAAAAACTGTTTTTT.

A few counts support this clone. V gene TRBV7-9 combines with J gene TRBJ1-1, with 8 positions matching TRBD1. CDR1 SEHNR and CDR2 FQNEAQ come from the germline V gene (reference sequence). With V trimmed by 4 bases and J by 7 bases, 14 bases remained unmatched. CDR3 size: 16 residues. CDR3 in DNA: TGTGCCAGCAGCTACCGGGGACAGGAGAGCCGTTATGAAGCTTTCTTT. Translating gives CASSYRGQESRYEAFF.

This sequence joins TRBV24-1 and TRBJ2-2; D is undetermined. Trimming shortened V by 5 bases and J by 5 bases, and 20 bases separated the two germline ends. The CDR3 runs 17 residues. CDR1 and CDR2 from the germline V gene are KGHDR and SFDVKD. CDR3 coding DNA: TGTGCCACCAGTGCTCCATGGGCCCCGGATAGGACCGGGGAGCTGTTTTTT. The encoded protein is CATSAPWAPDRTGELFF.

The table lists this clone with a few counts. The V call is TRBV7-2, the J call TRBJ2-1; D is unresolved. Trimming stripped 6 bases from V and 8 bases from J, with 14 bases between. Per the germline V gene, CDR1 is SGHTA and CDR2 is FQGNSA. CDR3 length equals 13 residues. The DNA of the CDR3 is TGTGCCAGCAGTATGGGCAGGTCTGATGAGCAGTTCTTC. It specifies CASSMGRSDEQFF.

This chain connects TRBV7-7 to TRBJ2-5; TRBD1 aligns across 8 bases. The CDR3 sequence is 15 residues long. Germline V lookup: CDR1 SSHAT, CDR2 FNYEAQ (reference sequence). The ends lost 1 base at V and 4 bases at J; junction bases unmatched: 5. CDR3 amino acids: CASSLVGGQGETQYF. As DNA, the CDR3 is TGTGCCAGCAGCTTAGTCGGTGGACAGGGAGAGACCCAGTACTTC.

This chain connects TRBV3-1 (or the pseudogene TRBV3-2) to TRBJ1-1; 7 nucleotides agree with TRBD1. Per germline, CDR1 LGHDT and CDR2 YNNKEL (reference sequence). The length of the CDR3 is 15 residues. J gave up 3 bases and V 1 base, and 5 bases lay outside the gene matches. The CDR3 loop reads CASSQATGRYTEAFF. CDR3 nucleotides: TGTGCCAGCAGCCAAGCGACAGGGAGGTACACTGAAGCTTTCTTT.

The chain has TRBV9 and TRBJ1-2, with D hard to call. The V gene's germline CDR1 is SGDLS and CDR2 YYNGEE. V was trimmed by 4 bases and J by 7 bases, leaving 23 bases between them. CDR3 length: 16 residues. The CDR3: CASSPAASGYRRGYTF. The CDR3 DNA reads as TGTGCCAGCAGCCCGGCTGCCTCGGGGTATCGGCGTGGCTACACCTTC.

This chain links TRBV3-1 (or the pseudogene TRBV3-2) with TRBJ2-7; the match to TRBD2 covers 14 bases. Looked up from germline, CDR1 is LGHDT and CDR2 is YNNKEL (reference sequence). The CDR3 consists of 14 residues. V was pared by 4 bases and J by 5 bases, with 1 base of the junction left unmatched. CDR3 DNA: TGTGCCAGCAGCCCGGGACTAGCGGGAGACGAGCAGTACTTC. Translating gives CASSPGLAGDEQYF.

V gene TRBV7-2 combines with J gene TRBJ2-1; 7 bases are shared with TRBD2. V shed 10 bases, J shed 1 base, and the junction held 13 bases outside the gene matches. The CDR3 consists of 16 residues. CDR1 SGHTA and CDR2 FQGNSA come from the germline V gene. CDR3 protein: CATISGGRGSYNEQFF. The CDR3 DNA sequence: TGTGCCACTATCTCCGGAGGGAGGGGATCCTACAATGAGCAGTTCTTC.

This sequence joins TRBV28 and TRBJ2-5; 13 bases align to TRBD2. This CDR3 spans 17 amino acids. Trimming at V came to 4 bases and at J to 2 bases, leaving 7 bases not matched to a gene. Germline CDR1 and CDR2: MDHEN and SYDVKM. The CDR3 reads CASSSGLAGPLQETQYF. CDR3 nucleotides: TGTGCCAGCAGTTCGGGACTAGCGGGGCCTCTTCAAGAGACCCAGTACTTC.

This clone was seen a handful of times. The chain combines TRBV30 with TRBJ2-7, with a weak D call TRBD2 (6 bases). Trimming removed 0 bases at V and 3 bases at J, with 12 bases between. CDR1 is GTSNPN and CDR2 is SVGIG in the germline V gene (reference sequence). The CDR3 loop spans 14 amino acids. The CDR3 nucleotides are TGTGCCTGGAGTGTACGCAGCGGGCTCTACGAGCAGTACTTC. Amino acids: CAWSVRSGLYEQYF.

The genes are TRBV20-1 and TRBJ1-4; TRBD1 aligns across 8 bases. This CDR3 comprises 15 residues. Germline V gene data show CDR1 as DFQATT and CDR2 as SNEGSKA (reference sequence). The trim removed 3 bases at V and 6 bases at J, leaving 9 bases unmatched. CDR3 DNA: TGCAGTGCTAGTCAGGGGGCGGGACAATATGAAAAACTGTTTTTT. Encoded protein: CSASQGAGQYEKLFF.

The rearrangement uses TRBV24-1 and TRBJ2-4; TRBD1 aligns across 9 bases. From germline, CDR1 is KGHDR and CDR2 SFDVKD. V trimming: 2 bases; J trimming: 1 base; junction bases outside the gene matches: 2. The CDR3 has 16 amino acids. The CDR3 protein is CATSDSTGGAKNIQYF. In nucleotides, the CDR3 is TGTGCCACCAGTGATTCGACAGGGGGTGCCAAAAACATTCAGTACTTC.